This T cell receptor beta chain emerged from a study of T cells in Graves' hyperthyroidism and ophthalmopathy (dated by TCRdb to about 2019). Regarding the complete study: Peripheral blood samples were taken at the time of initial diagnosis, prior to any treatment. Once sampling was done, hyperthyroidism patients were given methimazole at a starting dose of 30 mg daily, whereas ophthalmopathy patients were given high-dose intravenous methylprednisolone. The approximately 97 discovery patients were randomly divided into training and test sets at a 7:3 ratio. An independent validation cohort of 18 to 20 hyperthyroidism patients and about 16 patients who later progressed to ophthalmopathy tested prospective prediction of ophthalmopathy. To identify TCR V-J signatures that set the groups apart, the researchers used a discovery cohort of approximately 98 patients, made up of around 42 with Graves' ophthalmopathy and 55 to 65 with stable Graves' hyperthyroidism. According to the paper, TCR Vbeta CDR3 sequencing was carried out on 135 peripheral blood samples, which came from some 41 ophthalmopathy, 80 or so hyperthyroidism and about 17 progressor patients. In addition, the study compared T-cell repertoires in thyroid tissue and in blood from six Graves' hyperthyroidism patients. The paper's findings and limits, for the study overall: In validation, progression to ophthalmopathy was predicted by the model with roughly 71% sensitivity and 72.22% specificity, a median of around 5.9 months before onset. Most expanded thyroid clonotypes (frequency above 0.001) were also detected in blood, a finding suggesting that blood repertoires may reflect thyroid immune responses. No statistical method was used to fix the sample size in advance, and group allocation was not hidden from the investigators. A model built on a 13 V-J signature distinguished ophthalmopathy from stable hyperthyroidism, reaching roughly 88% sensitivity and 81.08% specificity in cross-validation and 80%/75% in testing.

This clonotype showed up many times. Its cognate antigen has yet to be identified. The input lacks base qualities; no much larger clone sits a single base away. The CDR3, from cysteine to phenylalanine, totals 11 residues. Here the CDR3 DNA is all that survives: 33 bases in frame from base 1. Sequences LGHDT (CDR1) and YNNKEL (CDR2) are obtained from the germline V gene (reference sequence). The junction shows trimming of 3 bases on V and 6 bases on J, plus 3 bases between the germline ends. Amplification of TCR beta CDR3 regions was carried out from RNA transcripts. The TCR CDR3 was subjected to a first round of RT-PCR using the HTBI primer set and the Qiagen OneStep RT-PCR kit. A second multiplex PCR round built the libraries, followed by size selection and purification. Sequencing of the libraries was done on an Illumina HiSeq2000 using paired-end 100 bp reads. Turning to the authors' computational methods: SOAPnuke was used to process the raw data, throwing out any read that contained adapters or uncalled bases, had a mean Phred below 15, or lacked an exact constant-primer or identifier match. High-quality paired reads were merged using COPE v1.2.5, and each unique nucleotide sequence was defined as a clonotype. Clonotypes were aligned to IMGT TRBV, TRBD and TRBJ reference segments using MiTCR v1.1. Only V-J combinations with frequency above 0.0001, covering 99% to 99.2% of repertoires, were analysed. The TCS score was defined as the ratio of F50 (clonal expansion) to E x V (chaos), calculated using BLOSUM62-based TCRdist between CDR3 peptides within each V-J. Welch's t-statistics and random forest reduced roughly 530 V-J features to under 15, which were used in a naive Bayes classifier (R e1071). TCRdb itself trimmed the public reads at Q25 with fastp, ran MiXCR and retained productive beta chains. Each entry is one CDR3 protein sequence, shown with its most common DNA and genes. What appears here as the V and J calls and clone size reflects TCRdb's work, not the paper's. The sample data list fewer than 300,000 distinct CDR3 sequences, and roughly 15% of these were observed just once. The biggest ten clones account for over 25% of the sample.

Hyperthyroidism patients were aged 18 to 65 years and newly diagnosed, with disease duration of less than 2 months. Exclusion was applied to patients with uncontrolled infections, other autoimmune diseases, pregnancy or lactation. Clinical symptoms, serum thyroxine and TRAb, thyroid ultrasound, and orbital computed tomography formed the basis for the diagnoses. For progressor patients, blood was drawn at the first diagnosis of hyperthyroidism, before any ophthalmopathy symptoms had appeared. PBMCs were isolated from more than 9 ml of fresh peripheral blood by Ficoll-Paque density gradient centrifugation. Patients classed as progressors first received a Graves' hyperthyroidism diagnosis and then went on to develop ophthalmopathy during follow-up. Total RNA was extracted using Trizol reagent, and RNA quality was assessed on an Agilent 2100 Bioanalyzer.

The TCR comes from a woman in her fifties or sixties with Graves' hyperthyroidism that later progressed to Graves' ophthalmopathy. The sequenced material came from blood. Rearrangement joined TRBV3-1 to TRBJ2-1; there is no confident call for the D gene. The CDR3 loop reads CASSHGNEQFF. The nucleotides read TGTGCCAGCAGCCACGGCAATGAGCAGTTCTTC.